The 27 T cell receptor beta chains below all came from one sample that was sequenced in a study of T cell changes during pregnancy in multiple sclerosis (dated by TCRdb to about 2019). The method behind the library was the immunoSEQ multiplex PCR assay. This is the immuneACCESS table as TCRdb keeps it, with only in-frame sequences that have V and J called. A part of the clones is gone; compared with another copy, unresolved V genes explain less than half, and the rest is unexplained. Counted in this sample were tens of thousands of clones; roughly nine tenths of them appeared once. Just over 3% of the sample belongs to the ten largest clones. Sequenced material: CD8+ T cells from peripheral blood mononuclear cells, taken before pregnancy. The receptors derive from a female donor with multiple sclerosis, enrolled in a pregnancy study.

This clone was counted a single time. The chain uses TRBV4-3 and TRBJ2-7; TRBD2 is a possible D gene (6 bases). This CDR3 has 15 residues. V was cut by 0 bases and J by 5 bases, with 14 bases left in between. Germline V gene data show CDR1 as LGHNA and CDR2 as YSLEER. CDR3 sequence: CASSQEYGGVDEQYF. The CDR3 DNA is TGCGCCAGCAGCCAAGAATACGGAGGGGTCGACGAGCAGTACTTC.

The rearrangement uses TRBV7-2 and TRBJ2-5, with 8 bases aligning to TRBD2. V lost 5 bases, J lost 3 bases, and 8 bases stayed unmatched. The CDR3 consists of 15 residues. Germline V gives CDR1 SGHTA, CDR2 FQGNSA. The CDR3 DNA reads TGTGCCAGCAGCGCGGGACTAGGTTTGAAAGAGACCCAGTACTTC. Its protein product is CASSAGLGLKETQYF.

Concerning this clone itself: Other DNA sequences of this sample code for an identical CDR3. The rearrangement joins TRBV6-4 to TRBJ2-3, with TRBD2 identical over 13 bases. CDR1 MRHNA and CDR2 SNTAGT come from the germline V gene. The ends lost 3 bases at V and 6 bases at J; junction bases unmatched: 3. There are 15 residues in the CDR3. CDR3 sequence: CASSETSGGADTQYF. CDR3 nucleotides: TGTGCCAGCAGTGAAACTAGCGGGGGGGCTGATACGCAGTATTTT.

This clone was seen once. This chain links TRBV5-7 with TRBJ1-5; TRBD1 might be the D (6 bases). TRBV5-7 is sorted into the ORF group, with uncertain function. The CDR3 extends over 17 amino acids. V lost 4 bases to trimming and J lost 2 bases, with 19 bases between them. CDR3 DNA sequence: TGTGCCAGCAGCCGCGAGGGCAGGGGAATCTGCAATCAGCCCCAGCATTTT. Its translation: CASSREGRGICNQPQHF.

In DNA, the CDR3 is TGTGCCAGCAGCCGCGGACTAGCCGCGTACGAGCAGTACTTC. Amino acids: CASSRGLAAYEQYF. The chain joins TRBV7-9 to TRBJ2-7, with 8 positions matching TRBD2. Trimming removed 5 bases from V and 4 bases from J; junction bases left unmatched: 7. Germline V gene sequence: CDR1 SEHNR, CDR2 FQNEAQ (reference sequence). CDR3 length: 14 residues.

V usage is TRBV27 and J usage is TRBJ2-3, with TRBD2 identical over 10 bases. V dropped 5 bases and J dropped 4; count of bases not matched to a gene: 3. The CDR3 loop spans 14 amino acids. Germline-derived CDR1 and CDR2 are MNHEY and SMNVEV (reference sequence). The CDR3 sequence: CASSLGTSADTQYF. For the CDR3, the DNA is TGTGCCAGCAGTCTTGGGACTAGCGCAGATACGCAGTATTTT.

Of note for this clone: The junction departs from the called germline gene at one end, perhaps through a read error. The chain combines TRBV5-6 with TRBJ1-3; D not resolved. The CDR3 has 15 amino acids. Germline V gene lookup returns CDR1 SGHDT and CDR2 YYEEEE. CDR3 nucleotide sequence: TGTGCCAGCAGCTTAGGCGGAGCCGCTGGGAACACCATATATTTT. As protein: CASSLGGAAGNTIYF.

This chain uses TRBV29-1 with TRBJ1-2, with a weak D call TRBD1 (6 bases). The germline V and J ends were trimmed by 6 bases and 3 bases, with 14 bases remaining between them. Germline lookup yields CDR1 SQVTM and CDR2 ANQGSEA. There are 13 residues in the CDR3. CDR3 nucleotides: TGCAGCGTGGACAGCCCCCACTACTATGGCTACACCTTC. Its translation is CSVDSPHYYGYTF.

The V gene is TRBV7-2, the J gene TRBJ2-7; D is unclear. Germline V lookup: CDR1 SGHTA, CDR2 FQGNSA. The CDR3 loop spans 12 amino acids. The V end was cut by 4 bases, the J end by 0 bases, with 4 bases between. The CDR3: CASSSNSYEQYF. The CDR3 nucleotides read TGTGCCAGCAGCTCCAACTCCTACGAGCAGTACTTC.

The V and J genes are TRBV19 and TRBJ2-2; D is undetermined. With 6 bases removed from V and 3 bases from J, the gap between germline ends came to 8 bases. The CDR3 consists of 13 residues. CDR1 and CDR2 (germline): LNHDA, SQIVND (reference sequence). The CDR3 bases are TGTGCCAGTAGCCAGGCGTACACCGGGGAGCTGTTTTTT. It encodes CASSQAYTGELFF. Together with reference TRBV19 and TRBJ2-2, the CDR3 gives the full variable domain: DGGITQSPKYLFRKEGQNVTLSCEQNLNHDAMYWYRQDPGQGLRLIYYSQIVNDFQKGDIAEGYSVSREKKESFPLTVTSAQKNPTAFYLCASSQAYTGELFFGEGSRLTVL.

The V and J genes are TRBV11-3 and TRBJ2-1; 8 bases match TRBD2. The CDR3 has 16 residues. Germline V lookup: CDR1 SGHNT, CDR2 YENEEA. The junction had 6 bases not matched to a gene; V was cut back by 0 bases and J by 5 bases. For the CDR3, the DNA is TGTGCCAGCAGCTTAGATCAGGGACTAGGACACAATGAGCAGTTCTTC. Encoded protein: CASSLDQGLGHNEQFF.

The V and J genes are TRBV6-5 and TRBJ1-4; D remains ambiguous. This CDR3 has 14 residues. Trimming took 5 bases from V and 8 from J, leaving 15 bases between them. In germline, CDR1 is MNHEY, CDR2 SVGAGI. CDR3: CASSLGGPGEKLFF. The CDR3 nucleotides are TGTGCCAGCAGTCTCGGAGGGCCCGGCGAAAAACTGTTTTTT.

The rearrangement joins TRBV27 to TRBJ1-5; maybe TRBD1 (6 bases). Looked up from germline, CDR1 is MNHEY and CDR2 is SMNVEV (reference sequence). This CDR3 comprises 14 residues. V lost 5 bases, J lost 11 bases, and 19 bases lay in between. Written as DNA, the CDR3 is TGTGCCAGCAGTGACGGGACATCCCCCGAGGCCCAGCATTTT. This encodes CASSDGTSPEAQHF.

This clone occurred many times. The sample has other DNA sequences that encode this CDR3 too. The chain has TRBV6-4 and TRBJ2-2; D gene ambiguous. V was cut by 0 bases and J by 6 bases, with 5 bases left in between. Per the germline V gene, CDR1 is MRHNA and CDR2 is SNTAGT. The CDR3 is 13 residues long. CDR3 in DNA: TGTGCCAGCAGTGACTCGTCGGCCGGGGAGCTGTTTTTT. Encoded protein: CASSDSSAGELFF.

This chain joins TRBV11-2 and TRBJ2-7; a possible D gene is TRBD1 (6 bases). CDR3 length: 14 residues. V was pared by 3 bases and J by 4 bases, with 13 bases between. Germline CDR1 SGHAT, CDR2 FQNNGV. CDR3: CASSLASGEYEQYF. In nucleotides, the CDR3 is TGTGCCAGCAGCTTGGCGTCAGGGGAGTACGAGCAGTACTTC. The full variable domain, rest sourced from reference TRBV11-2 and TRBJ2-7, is EAGVAQSPRYKIIEKRQSVAFWCNPISGHATLYWYQQILGQGPKLLIQFQNNGVVDDSQLPKDRFSAERLKGVDSTLKIQPAKLEDSAVYLCASSLASGEYEQYFGPGTRLTVT.

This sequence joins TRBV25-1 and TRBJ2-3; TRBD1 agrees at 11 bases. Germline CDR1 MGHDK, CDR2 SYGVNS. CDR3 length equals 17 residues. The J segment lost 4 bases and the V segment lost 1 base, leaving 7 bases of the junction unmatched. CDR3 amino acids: CASSESGTGGRADTQYF. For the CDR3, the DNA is TGTGCCAGCAGTGAATCCGGGACAGGGGGAAGAGCAGATACGCAGTATTTT.

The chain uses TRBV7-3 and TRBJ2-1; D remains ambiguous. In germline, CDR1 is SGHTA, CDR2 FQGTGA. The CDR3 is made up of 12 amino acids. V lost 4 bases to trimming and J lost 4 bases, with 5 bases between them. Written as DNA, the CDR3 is TGTGCCAGCAGCTCCCGGTACAATGAGCAGTTCTTC. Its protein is CASSSRYNEQFF. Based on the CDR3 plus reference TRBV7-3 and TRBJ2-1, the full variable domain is GAGVSQTPSNKVTEKGKYVELRCDPISGHTALYWYRQSLGQGPEFLIYFQGTGAADDSGLPNDRFFAVRPEGSVSTLKIQRTERGDSAVYLCASSSRYNEQFFGPGTRLTVL.

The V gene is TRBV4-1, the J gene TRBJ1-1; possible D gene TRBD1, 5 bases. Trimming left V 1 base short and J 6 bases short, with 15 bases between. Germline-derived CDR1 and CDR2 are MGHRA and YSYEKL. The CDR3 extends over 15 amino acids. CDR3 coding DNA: TGCGCCAGCAGCCAAGGGGGGGTCGGGTACGCTGAAGCTTTCTTT. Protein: CASSQGGVGYAEAFF.

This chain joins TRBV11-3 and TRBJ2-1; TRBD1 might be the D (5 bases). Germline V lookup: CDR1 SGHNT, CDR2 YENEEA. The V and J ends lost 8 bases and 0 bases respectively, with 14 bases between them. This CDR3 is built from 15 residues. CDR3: CASLDDSDSYNEQFF. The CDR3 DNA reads TGTGCCAGCCTCGACGACAGCGACTCCTACAATGAGCAGTTCTTC.

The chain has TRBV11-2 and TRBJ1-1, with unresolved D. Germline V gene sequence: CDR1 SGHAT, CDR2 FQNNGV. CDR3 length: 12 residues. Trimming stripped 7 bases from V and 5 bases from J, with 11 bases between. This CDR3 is CASTSGGTEAFF. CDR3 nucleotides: TGTGCCAGCACCTCCGGAGGGACTGAAGCTTTCTTT.

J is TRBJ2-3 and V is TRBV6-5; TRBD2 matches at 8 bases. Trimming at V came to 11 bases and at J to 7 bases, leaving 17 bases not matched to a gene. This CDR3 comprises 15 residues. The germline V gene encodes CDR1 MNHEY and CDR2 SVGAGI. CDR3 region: CAALGVAGGTNTQYF. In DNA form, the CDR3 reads TGTGCCGCCCTCGGAGTTGCGGGGGGCACGAATACGCAGTATTTT.

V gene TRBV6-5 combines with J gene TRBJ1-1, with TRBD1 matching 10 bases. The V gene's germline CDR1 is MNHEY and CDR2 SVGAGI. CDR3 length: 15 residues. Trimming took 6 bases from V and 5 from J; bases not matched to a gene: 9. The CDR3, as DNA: TGTGCCAGCAGGAGCCCCGACAGGGGGCTGACTGAAGCTTTCTTT. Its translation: CASRSPDRGLTEAFF.

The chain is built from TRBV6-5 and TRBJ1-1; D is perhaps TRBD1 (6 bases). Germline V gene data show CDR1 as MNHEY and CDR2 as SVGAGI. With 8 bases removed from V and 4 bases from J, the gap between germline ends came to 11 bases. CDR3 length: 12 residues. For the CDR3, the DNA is TGTGCCAGCCGCCAGGGGTTCACTGAAGCTTTCTTT. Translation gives CASRQGFTEAFF.

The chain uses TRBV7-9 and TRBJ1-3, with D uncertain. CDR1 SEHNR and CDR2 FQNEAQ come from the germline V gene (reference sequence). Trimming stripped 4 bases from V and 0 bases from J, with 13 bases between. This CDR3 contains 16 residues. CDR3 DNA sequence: TGTGCCAGCAGCTCAACCTCGGTGAGCTCTGGAAACACCATATATTTT. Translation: CASSSTSVSSGNTIYF.

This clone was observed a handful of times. Written as DNA, the CDR3 is TGTGCCAGTACTAAGACCCGGGACATTGGCTTTGACTATGGCTACACCTTC. Amino acids: CASTKTRDIGFDYGYTF. The gene calls are TRBV19 and TRBJ1-2; possible D gene TRBD1, 6 bases. The germline CDR1 and CDR2 sequences are LNHDA and SQIVND (reference sequence). The germline V and J ends were trimmed by 7 bases and 3 bases, with 24 bases remaining between them. The CDR3 covers 17 residues.

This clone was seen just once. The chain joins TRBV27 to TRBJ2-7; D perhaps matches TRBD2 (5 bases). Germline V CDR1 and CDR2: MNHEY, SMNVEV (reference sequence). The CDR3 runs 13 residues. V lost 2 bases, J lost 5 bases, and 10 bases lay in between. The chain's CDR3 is CASSLNRGHEQYF. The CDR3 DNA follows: TGTGCCAGCAGTTTAAACCGAGGGCACGAGCAGTACTTC.

The CDR3 bases are TGTGCTAGTGGTCCCCTCGAGACCCAGTACTTC. Translating gives CASGPLETQYF. The V gene is TRBV12-5, the J gene TRBJ2-5; D is unresolved. CDR3 size: 11 residues. CDR1 LGHNT and CDR2 FRNRAP come from the germline V gene. V was shortened by 5 bases and J by 5 bases, with 6 bases between the two germline ends.